Included here is one T cell receptor beta chain sequence, with context. These data originate in a study of control samples from healthy donors and cancer patients. Trimming took 3 bases from V and 1 from J; bases not matched to a gene: 7. This CDR3 region has 16 residues. Per germline, CDR1 MGHRA and CDR2 YSYEKL. The table came from immunoSEQ multiplex PCR; TCRdb's copy has only in-frame clones and leaves some out. This table has around 58,000 clones, nearly 90% appearing once. This clonotype was obtained from a man aged 45-65 years in good health. The V call is TRBV4-1, the J call TRBJ2-5, with 8 bases fitting TRBD2. Sequenced: blood. The CDR3 spells CASSHTTSGTQETQYF. In DNA, the CDR3 is TGCGCCAGCAGCCACACTACTAGCGGCACCCAAGAGACCCAGTACTTC.